The sequence of this T cell receptor beta chain was determined in a study of response to subunit inactivated influenza vaccine. TCRdb passed the RT-PCR reads through MiXCR, listing each CDR3 protein once. The table has around 480,000 distinct CDR3 sequences, 9.5% to 12% seen once; the top ten hold about 12%. J was trimmed by 6 bases and V by 7 bases; bases with no gene match: 3. CDR1 is SQVTM and CDR2 is ANQGSEA in the germline V gene. The length of the CDR3 is 11 residues. This rearrangement joins TRBV29-1 to TRBJ1-1, with 9 bases lining up with TRBD1. Source: PBMCs from blood, taken roughly 6 weeks after vaccination. The TCR was taken from a man aged 45 to 65 who received an inactivated influenza vaccine. In nucleotides, the CDR3 is TGCAGCGCGGGACAGGGCGCTGAAGCTTTCTTT. Translated: CSAGQGAEAFF.